This T cell receptor (beta chain) was sequenced in a study of cytomegalovirus exposure and HLA in healthy donors. Findings and caveats of the study: According to the study, 160 or so TCR beta chains were cytomegalovirus-associated.

Worth noting for this clone: Its antigen is still unknown.

It was with 60 Vbeta and 13 Jbeta primers that the PCR ran. Repertoires were generated with immunoSEQ multiplex PCR, while TCRdb's copy carries only in-frame clones and drops some. The profile shows 160,000 or so clones, around 78% of them singletons. The V gene end was trimmed by 1 base and the J gene end by 2 bases; junction bases not matched to a gene: 1. Germline CDR1 reads SEHNR; CDR2 reads FQNEAQ (reference sequence). There are 14 residues in the CDR3. Among the donors, all were healthy bone marrow donors. This sequence originates from a woman aged 40 to 49 in good health and CMV-seronegative. The rearrangement links TRBV7-9 to TRBJ2-5; 7 bases fit TRBD1. Sequencing was performed on PBMCs. In DNA form, the CDR3 reads TGTGCCAGCAGCTTAGACAGGGGACAAGAGACCCAGTACTTC. Its protein product is CASSLDRGQETQYF.